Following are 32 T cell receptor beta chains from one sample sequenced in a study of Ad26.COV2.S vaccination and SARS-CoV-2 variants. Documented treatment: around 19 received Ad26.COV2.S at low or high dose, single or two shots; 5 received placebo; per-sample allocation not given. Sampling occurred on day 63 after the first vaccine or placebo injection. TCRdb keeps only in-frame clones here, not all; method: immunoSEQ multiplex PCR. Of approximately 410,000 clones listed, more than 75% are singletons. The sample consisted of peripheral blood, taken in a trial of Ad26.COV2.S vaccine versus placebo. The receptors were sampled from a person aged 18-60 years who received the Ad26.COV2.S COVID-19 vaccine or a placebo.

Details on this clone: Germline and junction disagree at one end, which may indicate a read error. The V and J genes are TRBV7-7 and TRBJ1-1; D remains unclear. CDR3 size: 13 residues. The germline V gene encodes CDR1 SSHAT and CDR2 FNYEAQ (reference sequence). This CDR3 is CASSLAVGAEAFF. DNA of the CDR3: TGTGCTAGCAGCTTAGCGGTGGGCGCTGAAGCTTTCTTT. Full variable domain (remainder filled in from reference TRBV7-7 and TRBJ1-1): GAGVSQSPRYKVTKRGQDVTLRCDPISSHATLYWYQQALGQGPEFLTYFNYEAQPDKSGLPSDRFSAERPEGSISTLTIQRTEQRDSAMYRCASSLAVGAEAFFGQGTRLTVV.

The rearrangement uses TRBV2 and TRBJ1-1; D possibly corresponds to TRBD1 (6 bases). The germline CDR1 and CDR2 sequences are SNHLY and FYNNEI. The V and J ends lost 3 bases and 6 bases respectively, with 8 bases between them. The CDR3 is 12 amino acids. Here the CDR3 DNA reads TGTGCCAGCAGTGACCCAGGGGCTGAAGCTTTCTTT. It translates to CASSDPGAEAFF.

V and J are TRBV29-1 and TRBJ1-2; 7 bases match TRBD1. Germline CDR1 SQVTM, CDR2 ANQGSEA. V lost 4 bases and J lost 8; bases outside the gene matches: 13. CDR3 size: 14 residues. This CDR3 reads CSVGSGTGERGYTF. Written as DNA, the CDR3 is TGCAGCGTTGGGTCGGGTACAGGGGAGAGGGGCTACACCTTC.

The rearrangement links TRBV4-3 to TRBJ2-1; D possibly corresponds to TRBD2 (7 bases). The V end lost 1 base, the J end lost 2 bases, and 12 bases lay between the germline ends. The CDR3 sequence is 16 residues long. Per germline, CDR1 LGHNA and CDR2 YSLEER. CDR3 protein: CASSQVGGGAYNEQFF. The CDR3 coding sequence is TGCGCCAGCAGCCAAGTAGGCGGGGGCGCCTACAATGAGCAGTTCTTC.

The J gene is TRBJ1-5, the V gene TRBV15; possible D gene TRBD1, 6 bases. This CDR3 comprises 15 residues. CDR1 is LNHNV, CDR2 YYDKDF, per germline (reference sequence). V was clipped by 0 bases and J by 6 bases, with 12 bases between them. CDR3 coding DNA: TGTGCCACCAGCAGAGATCTAACAGGGACTCAGCCCCAGCATTTT. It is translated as CATSRDLTGTQPQHF.

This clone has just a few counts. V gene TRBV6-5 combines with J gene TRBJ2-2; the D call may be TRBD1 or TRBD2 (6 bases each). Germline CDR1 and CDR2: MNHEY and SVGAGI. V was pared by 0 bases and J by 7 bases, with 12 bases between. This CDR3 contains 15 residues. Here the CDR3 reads CASSYSPGAGGELFF. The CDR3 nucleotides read TGTGCCAGCAGTTACTCCCCGGGGGCGGGCGGGGAGCTGTTTTTT.

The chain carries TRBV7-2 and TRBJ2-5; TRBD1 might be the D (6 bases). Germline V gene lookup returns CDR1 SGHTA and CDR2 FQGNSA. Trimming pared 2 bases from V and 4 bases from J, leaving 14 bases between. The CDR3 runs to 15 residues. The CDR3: CASSLNQGWGETQYF. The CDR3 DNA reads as TGTGCCAGCAGCTTAAACCAGGGGTGGGGAGAGACCCAGTACTTC. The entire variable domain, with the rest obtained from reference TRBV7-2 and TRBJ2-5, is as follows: GAGVSQSPSNKVTEKGKDVELRCDPISGHTALYWYRQSLGQGLEFLIYFQGNSAPDKSGLPSDRFSAERTGGSVSTLTIQRTQQEDSAVYLCASSLNQGWGETQYFGPGTRLLVL.

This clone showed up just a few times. CDR3 nucleotides: TGTGCCAGCAGCTTGGTGGTGGGATCGAATCCCATGAACACTGAAGCTTTCTTT. It is translated as CASSLVVGSNPMNTEAFF. The chain joins TRBV5-8 to TRBJ1-1; D remains unclear. Germline loops: CDR1 SGHTS, CDR2 YDEGEE. The CDR3 totals 18 residues. V was pared by 0 bases and J by 0 bases, with 18 bases between.

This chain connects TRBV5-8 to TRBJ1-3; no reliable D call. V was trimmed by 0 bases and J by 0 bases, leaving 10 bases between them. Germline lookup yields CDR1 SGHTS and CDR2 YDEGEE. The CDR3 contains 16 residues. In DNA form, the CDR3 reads TGTGCCAGCAGCTTGGGGGAAATCTTCTCTGGAAACACCATATATTTT. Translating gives CASSLGEIFSGNTIYF.

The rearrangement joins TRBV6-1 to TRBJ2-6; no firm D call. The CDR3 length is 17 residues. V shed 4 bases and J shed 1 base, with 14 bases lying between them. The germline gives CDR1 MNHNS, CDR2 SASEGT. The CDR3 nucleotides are TGTGCCAGCAGTGTCTGGGAACGGTCGTCTGGGGCCAACGTCCTGACTTTC. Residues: CASSVWERSSGANVLTF.

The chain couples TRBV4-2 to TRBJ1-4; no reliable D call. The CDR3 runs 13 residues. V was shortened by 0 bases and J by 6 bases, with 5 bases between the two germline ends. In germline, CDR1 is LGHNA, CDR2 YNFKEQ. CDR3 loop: CASSQEGYEKLFF. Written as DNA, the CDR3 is TGTGCCAGCAGCCAAGAAGGGTATGAAAAACTGTTTTTT.

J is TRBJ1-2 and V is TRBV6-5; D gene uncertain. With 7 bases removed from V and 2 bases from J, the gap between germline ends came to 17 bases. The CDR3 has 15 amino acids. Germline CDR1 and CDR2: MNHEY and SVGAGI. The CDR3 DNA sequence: TGTGCCAGCACCCCACTACCCACAGTGAACTATGGCTACACCTTC. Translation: CASTPLPTVNYGYTF.

Written as DNA, the CDR3 is TGCAGCGCCTGGGACCGTAACCAAGAGACCCAGTACTTC. This translates into CSAWDRNQETQYF. This chain links TRBV29-1 with TRBJ2-5; D may match TRBD1 or TRBD2 (5 bases each). The CDR3 extends over 13 amino acids. With 7 bases removed from V and 0 bases from J, the gap between germline ends came to 12 bases. The germline V gene has CDR1 SQVTM and CDR2 ANQGSEA.

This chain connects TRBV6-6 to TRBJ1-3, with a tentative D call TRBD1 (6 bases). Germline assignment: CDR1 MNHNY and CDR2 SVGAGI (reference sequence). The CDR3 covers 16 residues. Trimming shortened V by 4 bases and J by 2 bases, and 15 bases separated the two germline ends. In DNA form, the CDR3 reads TGTGCCAGCAGTTCGCAGGGGTTCGGAGCTGGAAACACCATATATTTT. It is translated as CASSSQGFGAGNTIYF.

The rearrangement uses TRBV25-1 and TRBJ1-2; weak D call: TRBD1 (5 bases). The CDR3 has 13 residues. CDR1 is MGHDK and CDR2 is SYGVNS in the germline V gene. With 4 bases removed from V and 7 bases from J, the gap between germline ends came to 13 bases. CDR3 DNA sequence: TGTGCCAGCAGTGTTTCAGGGCAGGCTGGCTACACCTTC. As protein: CASSVSGQAGYTF.

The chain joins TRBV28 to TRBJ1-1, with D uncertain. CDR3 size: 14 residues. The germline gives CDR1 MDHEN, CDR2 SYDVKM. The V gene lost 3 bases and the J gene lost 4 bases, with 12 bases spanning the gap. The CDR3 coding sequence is TGTGCCAGCAGTTTTGGGCGGGCGATCACTGAAGCTTTCTTT. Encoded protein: CASSFGRAITEAFF.

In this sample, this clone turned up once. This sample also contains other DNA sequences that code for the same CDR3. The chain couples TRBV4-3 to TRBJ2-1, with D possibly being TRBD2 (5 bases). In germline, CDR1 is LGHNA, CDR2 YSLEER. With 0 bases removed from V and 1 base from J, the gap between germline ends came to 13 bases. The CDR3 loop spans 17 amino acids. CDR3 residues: CASSQDPPSGSYNEQFF. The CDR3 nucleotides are TGCGCCAGCAGCCAAGACCCCCCGTCGGGATCCTACAATGAGCAGTTCTTC.

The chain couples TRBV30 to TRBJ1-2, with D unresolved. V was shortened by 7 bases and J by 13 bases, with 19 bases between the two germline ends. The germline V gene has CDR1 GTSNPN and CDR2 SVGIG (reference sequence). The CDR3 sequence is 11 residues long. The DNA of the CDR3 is TGTGCCTCGGGGAATCCACAGCTCTCCACCTTC. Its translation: CASGNPQLSTF.

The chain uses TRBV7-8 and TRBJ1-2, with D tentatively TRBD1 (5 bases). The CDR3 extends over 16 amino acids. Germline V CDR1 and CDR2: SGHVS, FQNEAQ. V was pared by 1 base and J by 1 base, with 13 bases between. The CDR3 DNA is TGTGCCAGCAGCTTAGTAGGAGGGGCGATTAACTATGGCTACACCTTC. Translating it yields CASSLVGGAINYGYTF.

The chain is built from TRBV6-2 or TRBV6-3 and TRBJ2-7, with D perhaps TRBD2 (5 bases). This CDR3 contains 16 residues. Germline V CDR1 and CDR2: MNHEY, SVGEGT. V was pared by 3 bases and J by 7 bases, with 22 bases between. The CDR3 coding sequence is TGTGCCAGCAGTTATCGGCCAACCGGCCCTACGGGGGAGCAGTACTTC. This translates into CASSYRPTGPTGEQYF.

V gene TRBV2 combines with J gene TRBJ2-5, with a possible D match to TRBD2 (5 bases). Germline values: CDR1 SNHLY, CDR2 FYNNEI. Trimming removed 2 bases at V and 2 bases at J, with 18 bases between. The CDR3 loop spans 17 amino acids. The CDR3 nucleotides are TGTGCCAGCAGTGAAATGAGGGCAAAACATTCACAAGAGACCCAGTACTTC. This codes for CASSEMRAKHSQETQYF.

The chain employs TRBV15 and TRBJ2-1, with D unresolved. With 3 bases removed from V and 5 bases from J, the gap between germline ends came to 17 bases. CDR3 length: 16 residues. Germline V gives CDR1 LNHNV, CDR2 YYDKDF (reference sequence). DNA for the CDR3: TGTGCCACCAGCAGCGTTATTACTGATTTCGACAATGAGCAGTTCTTC. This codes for CATSSVITDFDNEQFF.

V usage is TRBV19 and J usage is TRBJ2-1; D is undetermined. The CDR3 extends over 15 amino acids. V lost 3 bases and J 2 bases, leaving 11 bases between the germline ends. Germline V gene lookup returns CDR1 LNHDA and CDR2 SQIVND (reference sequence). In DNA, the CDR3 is TGTGCCAGTAGTATCAGTGACTCAACCTACAATGAGCAGTTCTTC. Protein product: CASSISDSTYNEQFF. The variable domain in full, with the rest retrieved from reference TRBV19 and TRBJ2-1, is DGGITQSPKYLFRKEGQNVTLSCEQNLNHDAMYWYRQDPGQGLRLIYYSQIVNDFQKGDIAEGYSVSREKKESFPLTVTSAQKNPTAFYLCASSISDSTYNEQFFGPGTRLTVL.

In nucleotides, the CDR3 is TGTGCCAGTAGTCCATCGTGGGATTACACTGAAGCTTTCTTT. Amino acid sequence: CASSPSWDYTEAFF. The chain combines TRBV19 with TRBJ1-1; D not certain. Germline assignment: CDR1 LNHDA and CDR2 SQIVND (reference sequence). This CDR3 comprises 14 residues. V shed 5 bases and J shed 3 bases, with 13 bases lying between them.

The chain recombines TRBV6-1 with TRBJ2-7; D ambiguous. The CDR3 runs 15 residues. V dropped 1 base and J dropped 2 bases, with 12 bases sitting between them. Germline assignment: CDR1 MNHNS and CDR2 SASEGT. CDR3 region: CASSEVDRHTYEQYF. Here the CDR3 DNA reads TGTGCCAGCAGTGAAGTAGATAGGCACACCTACGAGCAGTACTTC.

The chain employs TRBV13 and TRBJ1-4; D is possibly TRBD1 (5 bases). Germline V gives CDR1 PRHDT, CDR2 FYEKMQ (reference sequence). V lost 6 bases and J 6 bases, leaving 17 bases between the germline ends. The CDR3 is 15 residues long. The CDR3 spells CASRRSRQGDEKLFF. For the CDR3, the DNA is TGTGCCAGCAGGCGAAGTCGGCAGGGCGATGAAAAACTGTTTTTT. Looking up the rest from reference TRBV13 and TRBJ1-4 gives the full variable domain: AAGVIQSPRHLIKEKRETATLKCYPIPRHDTVYWYQQGPGQDPQFLISFYEKMQSDKGSIPDRFSAQQFSDYHSELNMSSLELGDSALYFCASRRSRQGDEKLFFGSGTQLSVL.

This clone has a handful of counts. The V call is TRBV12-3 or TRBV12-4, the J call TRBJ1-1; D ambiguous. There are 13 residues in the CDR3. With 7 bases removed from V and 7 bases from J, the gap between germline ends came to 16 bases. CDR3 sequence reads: CASNPLGHGEAFF. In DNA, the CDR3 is TGTGCCAGCAACCCCCTAGGGCACGGTGAAGCTTTCTTT.

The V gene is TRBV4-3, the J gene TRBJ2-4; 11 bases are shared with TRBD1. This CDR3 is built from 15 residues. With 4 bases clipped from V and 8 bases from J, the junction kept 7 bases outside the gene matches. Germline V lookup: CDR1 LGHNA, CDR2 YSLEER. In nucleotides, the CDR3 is TGCGCCAGCAGCCTTGAGAGGGACAGGGGGGACATTCAGTACTTC. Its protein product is CASSLERDRGDIQYF.

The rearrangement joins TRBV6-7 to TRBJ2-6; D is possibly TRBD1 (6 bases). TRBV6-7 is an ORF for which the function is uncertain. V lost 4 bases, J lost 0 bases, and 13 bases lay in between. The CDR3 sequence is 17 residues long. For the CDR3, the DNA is TGTGCCAGCAGTTCGGTGGGGGCCGGCTCTGGGGCCAACGTCCTGACTTTC. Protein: CASSSVGAGSGANVLTF.

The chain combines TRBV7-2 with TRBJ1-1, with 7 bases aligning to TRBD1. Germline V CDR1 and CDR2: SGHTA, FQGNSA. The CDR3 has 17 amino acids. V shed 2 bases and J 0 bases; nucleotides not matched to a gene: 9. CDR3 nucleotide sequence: TGTGCCAGCAGCTTATTTTCAGGGGGAAGTATGAACACTGAAGCTTTCTTT. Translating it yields CASSLFSGGSMNTEAFF.

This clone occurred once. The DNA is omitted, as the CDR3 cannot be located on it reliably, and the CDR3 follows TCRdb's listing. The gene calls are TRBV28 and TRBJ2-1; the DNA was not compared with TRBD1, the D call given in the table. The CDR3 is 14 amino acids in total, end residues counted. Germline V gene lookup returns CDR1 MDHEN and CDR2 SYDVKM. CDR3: CASSLVGQGTGKFF.

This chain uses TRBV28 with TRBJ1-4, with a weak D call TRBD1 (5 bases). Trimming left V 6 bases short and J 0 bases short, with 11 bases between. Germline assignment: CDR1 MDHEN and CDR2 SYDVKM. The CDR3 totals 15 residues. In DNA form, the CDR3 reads TGTGCCAGCAGCGTCCGAGGGGCAACTAATGAAAAACTGTTTTTT. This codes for CASSVRGATNEKLFF.